The source of this T cell receptor beta chain is a study of shared clonotypes between healthy human individuals. Study-wide context: A donor's plate count was three for CD4 naive and three for CD4 memory; CD8 naive had two and CD8 memory one.

This CDR3 region has 15 residues. Trimming took 4 bases from V and 1 from J; bases not matched to a gene: 2. Germline V gene sequence: CDR1 SGDLS, CDR2 YYNGEE. On this clone itself: The antigen remains unidentified.

Each of the donors was a healthy adult who was HIV-negative and had not had a recent acute infection or vaccination. The donor cohort consisted entirely of Caucasian adults residing in Nashville, Tennessee. Sequenced by immunoSEQ multiplex PCR; TCRdb stores in-frame clones only, minus some. This table holds about 330,000 clones, less than 85% found once. Findings of the study overall: The study found lower generation probabilities in non-shared clonotypes than in those shared by all four donors.

The chain combines TRBV9 with TRBJ2-2, with 9 bases fitting TRBD2. This TCR derives from a man aged 25 to 40 in good health. The sequenced material came from memory CD4+ T cells sorted from blood. Subset given: CD45RA-negative fraction. The CDR3 protein is CASSPLAGNTGELFF. In nucleotides, the CDR3 is TGTGCCAGCAGCCCACTAGCGGGGAACACCGGGGAGCTGTTTTTT. The variable domain in full, with the rest retrieved from reference TRBV9 and TRBJ2-2, is DSGVTQTPKHLITATGQRVTLRCSPRSGDLSVYWYQQSLDQGLQFLIQYYNGEERAKGNILERFSAQQFPDLHSELNLSSLELGDSALYFCASSPLAGNTGELFFGEGSRLTVL.